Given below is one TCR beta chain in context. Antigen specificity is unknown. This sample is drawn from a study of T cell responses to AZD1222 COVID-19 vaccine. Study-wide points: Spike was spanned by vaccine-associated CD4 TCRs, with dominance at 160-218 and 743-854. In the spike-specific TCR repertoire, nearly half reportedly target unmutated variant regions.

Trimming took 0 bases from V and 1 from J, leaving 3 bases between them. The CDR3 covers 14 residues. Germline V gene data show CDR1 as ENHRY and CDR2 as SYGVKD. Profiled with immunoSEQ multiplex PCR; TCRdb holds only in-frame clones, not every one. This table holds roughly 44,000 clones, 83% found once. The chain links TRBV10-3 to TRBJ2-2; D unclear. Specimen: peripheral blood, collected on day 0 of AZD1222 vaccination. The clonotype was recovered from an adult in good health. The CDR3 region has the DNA TGTGCCATCAGTGAGTCACAGAACACCGGGGAGCTGTTTTTT. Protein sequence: CAISESQNTGELFF.